These T cell receptor beta chains were read from a single sample in a study of cytomegalovirus exposure and HLA in healthy donors. Repertoires were generated with immunoSEQ multiplex PCR, while TCRdb's copy carries only in-frame clones and drops some. This table holds 150,000 to 200,000 clones, approximately 70% found once. The sequenced material came from PBMCs. Receptor source: a woman aged 25 to 39 in good health and CMV-seronegative. Each CDR3 is given with its conserved first and last residue. A D gene is named only where the DNA matches it firmly. Only some rows state a clone size, as once, few, many or a class for expanded clones.

TRBJ2-2	NA	NA	TRBV28	CASQGNTGELFF	TGTGCCAGTCAGGGCAACACCGGGGAGCTGTTTTTT
TRBJ2-3	NA	TRBD1	TRBV5-8	CASSYDRDRSTDTQYF	TGTGCCAGCAGTTATGACCGGGACAGGAGCACGGATACGCAGTATTTT
TRBJ2-1	NA	TRBD2	TRBV5-1	CASSPAGTSGDNEQFF	TGCGCCAGCAGCCCCGCGGGGACTAGCGGAGACAATGAGCAGTTCTTC
TRBJ2-2	NA	TRBD2	TRBV5-1	CASSRGETVSGELFF	TGCGCCAGCAGCCGGGGGGAAACAGTGTCCGGGGAGCTGTTTTTT
TRBJ2-1	NA	TRBD1	TRBV18	CASTLGQGNEQFF	TGTGCCAGCACCCTCGGACAGGGAAATGAGCAGTTCTTC
TRBJ2-3	NA	TRBD2	TRBV7-7	CASSLGAGGRTDTQYF	TGTGCTAGCAGCTTGGGAGCGGGAGGTAGGACAGATACGCAGTATTTT
TRBJ2-3	NA	TRBD2	TRBV19	CASSGFGGGAGDTQYF	TGTGCCAGTAGTGGGTTCGGCGGGGGGGCCGGAGATACGCAGTATTTT
TRBJ2-5	NA	TRBD2	TRBV5-6	CASSLRPSGLKTQYF	TGTGCCAGCAGCTTGCGGCCTAGCGGGCTGAAGACCCAGTACTTC
TRBJ2-7	NA	TRBD2	TRBV7-2	CASSLATSVTYEQYF	TGTGCCAGCAGCTTAGCGACTAGCGTTACCTACGAGCAGTACTTC
TRBJ2-1	NA	NA	TRBV10-1	CASSESVGRGEQFF	TGCGCCAGCAGTGAGTCGGTCGGAAGGGGTGAGCAGTTCTTC
TRBJ1-2	NA	NA	TRBV4-2	CASSQDQGGYTF	TGTGCCAGCAGCCAAGATCAGGGTGGCTACACCTTC
TRBJ2-1	NA	TRBD2	TRBV5-1	CASSFLLAGGKGEQFF	TGCGCCAGCAGCTTCCTCCTAGCGGGAGGTAAGGGTGAGCAGTTCTTC
TRBJ2-7	NA	TRBD1	TRBV7-8	CASSLFPPPQETGSYEQYF	TGTGCCAGCAGCTTATTCCCTCCTCCACAAGAGACAGGGAGCTACGAGCAGTACTTC
TRBJ2-6	NA	TRBD2	TRBV5-3	CARRSASGSEAGANVLTF	TGTGCCAGAAGGTCCGCTAGCGGGTCGGAAGCTGGGGCCAACGTCCTGACTTTC
TRBJ2-1	NA	NA	TRBV13	CASSPGGLEQFF	TGTGCCAGCAGCCCTGGGGGCCTGGAGCAGTTCTTC
TRBJ2-4	NA	TRBD1	TRBV4-1	CASSHPGQPNIQYF	TGCGCCAGCAGCCATCCGGGACAGCCAAACATTCAGTACTTC
TRBJ1-2	NA	NA	TRBV5-1	CASSLVEDRLYGYTF	TGCGCCAGCAGCTTGGTTGAGGACAGACTCTATGGCTACACCTTC
TRBJ2-7	NA	TRBD2	TRBV5-4	CASSPTSGKYEQYF	TGTGCCAGCAGCCCGACTAGCGGGAAATACGAGCAGTACTTC
TRBJ2-5	NA	NA	TRBV30	CAWCGELQETQYF	TGTGCCTGGTGCGGGGAACTTCAAGAGACCCAGTACTTC
TRBJ1-4	NA	NA	TRBV2	CASRSDTEKLFF	TGTGCCAGCAGGTCGGACACCGAAAAACTGTTTTTT
TRBJ1-4	once	NA	TRBV7-2	CASSLASRVGEKLFF	TGTGCCAGCAGCTTAGCGTCCAGGGTAGGAGAAAAACTGTTTTTT
TRBJ1-5	NA	NA	TRBV5-1	CASSLSGTPNQPQHF	TGCGCCAGCAGCTTATCCGGTACCCCCAATCAGCCCCAGCATTTT
TRBJ2-7	NA	TRBD1	TRBV7-8	CASSYRGPSSYEQYF	TGTGCCAGCAGCTACAGGGGCCCGAGCTCCTACGAGCAGTACTTC
TRBJ1-2	NA	TRBD1	TRBV5-1	CASSLAGTDLSYGYTF	TGCGCCAGCAGCTTGGCAGGGACAGACCTATCCTATGGCTACACCTTC
TRBJ1-2	NA	TRBD1	TRBV7-9	CASSRTGAIGYTF	TGTGCCAGCAGCAGGACAGGCGCTATAGGCTACACCTTC
TRBJ1-3	NA	TRBD1	TRBV15	CATSRDVGQGHTIYF	TGTGCCACCAGCAGAGATGTGGGACAGGGGCACACCATATATTTT
TRBJ2-7	NA	NA	TRBV27	CASSFQGIAYEQYF	TGTGCCAGCAGTTTTCAGGGGATCGCCTACGAGCAGTACTTC
TRBJ2-3	NA	NA	TRBV5-1	CASSSGGQSDTQYF	TGCGCCAGCAGCTCCGGGGGGCAGTCGGATACGCAGTATTTT
TRBJ2-7	NA	TRBD1	TRBV6-5	CASSQTGALTYEQYF	TGTGCCAGCAGCCAGACAGGGGCCCTAACCTACGAGCAGTACTTC
TRBJ1-3	NA	NA	TRBV29-1	CSVVRGSGNTIYF	TGCAGCGTTGTCAGGGGCTCTGGAAACACCATATATTTT
TRBJ2-7	NA	NA	TRBV7-9	CSSSPPGQSNTYEQYF	TGTTCCAGCAGCCCACCCGGACAGAGTAATACCTACGAGCAGTACTTC
TRBJ2-5	NA	NA	TRBV7-3	CASSLNLRETQYF	TGTGCCAGCAGCTTAAATTTGCGGGAGACCCAGTACTTC
TRBJ2-2	NA	NA	TRBV6-4	CASSDSTPGGRGTGELFF	TGTGCCAGCAGTGACTCTACACCCGGGGGGCGAGGGACCGGGGAGCTGTTTTTT
TRBJ2-7	NA	NA	TRBV19	CASSWSRTEPPYEQYF	TGTGCCAGTAGCTGGAGTAGGACAGAGCCACCCTACGAGCAGTACTTC
TRBJ2-2	NA	NA	TRBV5-8	CASSLFIRDGELFF	TGTGCCAGCAGCTTGTTCATCAGGGACGGGGAGCTGTTTTTT
TRBJ2-1	once	TRBD2	TRBV5-1	CASSSHSGRGNSYNEQFF	TGCGCCAGCAGCTCCCATAGCGGGAGGGGCAACTCCTACAATGAGCAGTTCTTC
TRBJ2-5	NA	NA	TRBV7-7	CARGGAQYF	TGTGCTAGGGGGGGAGCCCAGTACTTC
TRBJ1-6	NA	NA	TRBV27	CASSLKGNSYNSPLHF	TGTGCCAGCAGTTTGAAGGGGAACTCCTATAATTCACCCCTCCACTTT
TRBJ2-7	few	TRBD1	TRBV7-8	CASSLGSTGWEQYF	TGTGCCAGCAGCTTGGGGTCGACAGGGTGGGAGCAGTACTTC
TRBJ2-5	NA	TRBD2	TRBV19	CASRGLAGRETQYF	TGTGCCAGTAGGGGACTAGCGGGGCGAGAGACCCAGTACTTC
TRBJ2-1	NA	NA	TRBV4-2	CASSPQREFSYNEQFF	TGTGCCAGCAGCCCCCAACGTGAGTTTTCCTACAATGAGCAGTTCTTC
TRBJ1-2	few	TRBD1	TRBV10-3	CAITQIPGQGIKDYGYTF	TGTGCCATCACACAAATACCGGGACAGGGGATTAAGGACTATGGCTACACCTTC
TRBJ2-3	NA	TRBD2	TRBV4-1	CASSQGDYYTFTDTQYF	TGCGCCAGCAGCCAAGGGGACTACTACACGTTCACAGATACGCAGTATTTT
TRBJ2-7	NA	NA	TRBV27	CASSALREQYF	TGTGCCAGCAGTGCTCTGAGGGAGCAGTACTTC
TRBJ2-7	many	TRBD1	TRBV5-5	CASSTGTGVGEQYF	TGTGCCAGCAGCACCGGGACAGGGGTAGGCGAGCAGTACTTC
TRBJ1-5	NA	TRBD1	TRBV6-1	CASSGQGHQPQHF	TGTGCCAGCAGTGGACAGGGACATCAGCCCCAGCATTTT
TRBJ1-2	NA	NA	TRBV11-2	CASSLRGQKKDGYTF	TGTGCCAGCAGCTTAAGAGGACAGAAAAAGGATGGCTACACCTTC
TRBJ1-4	NA	NA	TRBV7-6	CASSLGPGGLNEKLFF	TGTGCCAGCAGCCTAGGTCCGGGAGGCTTAAATGAAAAACTGTTTTTT
TRBJ2-5	NA	NA	TRBV7-2	CASSFQLGGQETQYF	TGTGCCAGCAGCTTCCAACTAGGCGGACAAGAGACCCAGTACTTC
TRBJ1-2	NA	TRBD1	TRBV6-1	CASRPGTGGDYGYTF	TGTGCCAGCAGGCCCGGGACAGGGGGCGACTATGGCTACACCTTC
TRBJ1-1	NA	NA	TRBV29-1	CSVVSGADTEAFF	TGCAGCGTTGTAAGTGGGGCGGACACTGAAGCTTTCTTT
TRBJ1-1	NA	NA	TRBV4-1	CASSQRAVNTEAFF	TGCGCCAGCAGCCAGAGAGCCGTGAACACTGAAGCTTTCTTT
TRBJ1-6	NA	TRBD1	TRBV27	CASSALDRGNSPLHF	TGTGCCAGCAGCGCCCTGGACAGGGGAAATTCACCCCTCCACTTT
TRBJ1-1	NA	TRBD1	TRBV15	CATSKGQGGNEAFF	TGTGCCACCAGCAAGGGACAGGGAGGGAATGAAGCTTTCTTT